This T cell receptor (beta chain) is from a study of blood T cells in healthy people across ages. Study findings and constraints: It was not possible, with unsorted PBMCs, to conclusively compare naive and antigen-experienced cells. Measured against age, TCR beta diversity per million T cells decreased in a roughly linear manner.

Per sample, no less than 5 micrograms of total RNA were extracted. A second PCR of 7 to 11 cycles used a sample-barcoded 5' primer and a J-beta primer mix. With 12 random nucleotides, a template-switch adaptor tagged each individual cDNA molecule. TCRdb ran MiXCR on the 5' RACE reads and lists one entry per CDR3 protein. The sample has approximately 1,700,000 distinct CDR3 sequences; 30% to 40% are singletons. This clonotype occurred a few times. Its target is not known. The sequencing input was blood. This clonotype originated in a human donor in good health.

The CDR3 is CASSHRTLGTYEQYF. In nucleotides, the CDR3 is TGCGCCAGCAGCCACAGGACACTCGGAACCTACGAGCAGTACTTC. The chain links TRBV4-1 to TRBJ2-7, with D tentatively TRBD1 (5 bases). CDR3 length: 15 amino acids. The germline V gene has CDR1 MGHRA and CDR2 YSYEKL. V lost 3 bases and J 2 bases, leaving 14 bases between the germline ends.